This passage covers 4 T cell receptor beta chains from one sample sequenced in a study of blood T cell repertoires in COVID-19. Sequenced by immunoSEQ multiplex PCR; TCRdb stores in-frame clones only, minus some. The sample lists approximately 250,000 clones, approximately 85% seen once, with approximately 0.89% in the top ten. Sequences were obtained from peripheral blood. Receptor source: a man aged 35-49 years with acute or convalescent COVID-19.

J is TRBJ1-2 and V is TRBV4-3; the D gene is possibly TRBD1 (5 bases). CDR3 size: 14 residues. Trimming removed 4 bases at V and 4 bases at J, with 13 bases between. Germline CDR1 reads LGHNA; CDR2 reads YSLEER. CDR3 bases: TGCGCCAGCAGCCTCTCCCGGGGGGTCTATGGCTACACCTTC. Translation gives CASSLSRGVYGYTF.

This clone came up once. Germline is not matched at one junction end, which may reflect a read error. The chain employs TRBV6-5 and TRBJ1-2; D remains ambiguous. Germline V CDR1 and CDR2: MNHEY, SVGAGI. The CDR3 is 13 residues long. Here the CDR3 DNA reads TGTGCCAGCACTTACGGGAGGGAGTATGGCTACACCTTC. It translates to CASTYGREYGYTF.

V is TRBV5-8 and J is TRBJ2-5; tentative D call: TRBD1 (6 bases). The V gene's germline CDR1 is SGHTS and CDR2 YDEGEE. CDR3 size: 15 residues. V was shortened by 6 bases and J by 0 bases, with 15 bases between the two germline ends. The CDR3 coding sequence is TGTGCCAGCAATGGACAGATACTGTACCAAGAGACCCAGTACTTC. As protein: CASNGQILYQETQYF.

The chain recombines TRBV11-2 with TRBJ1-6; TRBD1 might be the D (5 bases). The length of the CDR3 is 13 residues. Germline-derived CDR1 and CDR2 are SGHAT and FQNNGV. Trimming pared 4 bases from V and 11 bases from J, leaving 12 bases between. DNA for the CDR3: TGTGCCAGCAGCTCTCAGGGTTTTGCACCCCTCCACTTT. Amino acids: CASSSQGFAPLHF.